This T cell receptor (beta chain) was captured by sequencing in a study of molecular identifiers for immune sequencing clone quantification. The CDR3 totals 12 residues. This clonotype occurred a few times. Mismatch with germline at one junction end may stem from a read error. It was from roughly 21,000 to 960,000 sorted cells, with 10%, 30% or 50% RNA, that naive CD8 libraries came. Isolation of naive CD8 T cells was achieved by sorting on a CD8+CD4-CCR7+CD45RA+ phenotype. Generation of bulk TCR libraries relied on previously described methods and listed TCR primers. TCRdb itself ran the PCR reads through MiXCR, one entry per CDR3 protein. Of approximately 500,000 distinct CDR3 sequences in the sample, over 20% were seen once.

The sequence came from a human donor in good health. Some libraries in this study had Jurkat cell RNA spiked in. The rearrangement joins TRBV5-3 to TRBJ2-7; D call uncertain. TRBV5-3 qualifies as an ORF whose function is uncertain. Sequenced material: naive CD8+ T cells from blood, with Jurkat cell RNA spiked in. Subset described: FACS-sorted CD8+CD4-CCR7+CD45RA+ naive T cells. Here the CDR3 DNA reads TGTGCCAGCAGCTCGGCGTTGGGTGAGCAGTACTTC. It translates to CASSSALGEQYF.